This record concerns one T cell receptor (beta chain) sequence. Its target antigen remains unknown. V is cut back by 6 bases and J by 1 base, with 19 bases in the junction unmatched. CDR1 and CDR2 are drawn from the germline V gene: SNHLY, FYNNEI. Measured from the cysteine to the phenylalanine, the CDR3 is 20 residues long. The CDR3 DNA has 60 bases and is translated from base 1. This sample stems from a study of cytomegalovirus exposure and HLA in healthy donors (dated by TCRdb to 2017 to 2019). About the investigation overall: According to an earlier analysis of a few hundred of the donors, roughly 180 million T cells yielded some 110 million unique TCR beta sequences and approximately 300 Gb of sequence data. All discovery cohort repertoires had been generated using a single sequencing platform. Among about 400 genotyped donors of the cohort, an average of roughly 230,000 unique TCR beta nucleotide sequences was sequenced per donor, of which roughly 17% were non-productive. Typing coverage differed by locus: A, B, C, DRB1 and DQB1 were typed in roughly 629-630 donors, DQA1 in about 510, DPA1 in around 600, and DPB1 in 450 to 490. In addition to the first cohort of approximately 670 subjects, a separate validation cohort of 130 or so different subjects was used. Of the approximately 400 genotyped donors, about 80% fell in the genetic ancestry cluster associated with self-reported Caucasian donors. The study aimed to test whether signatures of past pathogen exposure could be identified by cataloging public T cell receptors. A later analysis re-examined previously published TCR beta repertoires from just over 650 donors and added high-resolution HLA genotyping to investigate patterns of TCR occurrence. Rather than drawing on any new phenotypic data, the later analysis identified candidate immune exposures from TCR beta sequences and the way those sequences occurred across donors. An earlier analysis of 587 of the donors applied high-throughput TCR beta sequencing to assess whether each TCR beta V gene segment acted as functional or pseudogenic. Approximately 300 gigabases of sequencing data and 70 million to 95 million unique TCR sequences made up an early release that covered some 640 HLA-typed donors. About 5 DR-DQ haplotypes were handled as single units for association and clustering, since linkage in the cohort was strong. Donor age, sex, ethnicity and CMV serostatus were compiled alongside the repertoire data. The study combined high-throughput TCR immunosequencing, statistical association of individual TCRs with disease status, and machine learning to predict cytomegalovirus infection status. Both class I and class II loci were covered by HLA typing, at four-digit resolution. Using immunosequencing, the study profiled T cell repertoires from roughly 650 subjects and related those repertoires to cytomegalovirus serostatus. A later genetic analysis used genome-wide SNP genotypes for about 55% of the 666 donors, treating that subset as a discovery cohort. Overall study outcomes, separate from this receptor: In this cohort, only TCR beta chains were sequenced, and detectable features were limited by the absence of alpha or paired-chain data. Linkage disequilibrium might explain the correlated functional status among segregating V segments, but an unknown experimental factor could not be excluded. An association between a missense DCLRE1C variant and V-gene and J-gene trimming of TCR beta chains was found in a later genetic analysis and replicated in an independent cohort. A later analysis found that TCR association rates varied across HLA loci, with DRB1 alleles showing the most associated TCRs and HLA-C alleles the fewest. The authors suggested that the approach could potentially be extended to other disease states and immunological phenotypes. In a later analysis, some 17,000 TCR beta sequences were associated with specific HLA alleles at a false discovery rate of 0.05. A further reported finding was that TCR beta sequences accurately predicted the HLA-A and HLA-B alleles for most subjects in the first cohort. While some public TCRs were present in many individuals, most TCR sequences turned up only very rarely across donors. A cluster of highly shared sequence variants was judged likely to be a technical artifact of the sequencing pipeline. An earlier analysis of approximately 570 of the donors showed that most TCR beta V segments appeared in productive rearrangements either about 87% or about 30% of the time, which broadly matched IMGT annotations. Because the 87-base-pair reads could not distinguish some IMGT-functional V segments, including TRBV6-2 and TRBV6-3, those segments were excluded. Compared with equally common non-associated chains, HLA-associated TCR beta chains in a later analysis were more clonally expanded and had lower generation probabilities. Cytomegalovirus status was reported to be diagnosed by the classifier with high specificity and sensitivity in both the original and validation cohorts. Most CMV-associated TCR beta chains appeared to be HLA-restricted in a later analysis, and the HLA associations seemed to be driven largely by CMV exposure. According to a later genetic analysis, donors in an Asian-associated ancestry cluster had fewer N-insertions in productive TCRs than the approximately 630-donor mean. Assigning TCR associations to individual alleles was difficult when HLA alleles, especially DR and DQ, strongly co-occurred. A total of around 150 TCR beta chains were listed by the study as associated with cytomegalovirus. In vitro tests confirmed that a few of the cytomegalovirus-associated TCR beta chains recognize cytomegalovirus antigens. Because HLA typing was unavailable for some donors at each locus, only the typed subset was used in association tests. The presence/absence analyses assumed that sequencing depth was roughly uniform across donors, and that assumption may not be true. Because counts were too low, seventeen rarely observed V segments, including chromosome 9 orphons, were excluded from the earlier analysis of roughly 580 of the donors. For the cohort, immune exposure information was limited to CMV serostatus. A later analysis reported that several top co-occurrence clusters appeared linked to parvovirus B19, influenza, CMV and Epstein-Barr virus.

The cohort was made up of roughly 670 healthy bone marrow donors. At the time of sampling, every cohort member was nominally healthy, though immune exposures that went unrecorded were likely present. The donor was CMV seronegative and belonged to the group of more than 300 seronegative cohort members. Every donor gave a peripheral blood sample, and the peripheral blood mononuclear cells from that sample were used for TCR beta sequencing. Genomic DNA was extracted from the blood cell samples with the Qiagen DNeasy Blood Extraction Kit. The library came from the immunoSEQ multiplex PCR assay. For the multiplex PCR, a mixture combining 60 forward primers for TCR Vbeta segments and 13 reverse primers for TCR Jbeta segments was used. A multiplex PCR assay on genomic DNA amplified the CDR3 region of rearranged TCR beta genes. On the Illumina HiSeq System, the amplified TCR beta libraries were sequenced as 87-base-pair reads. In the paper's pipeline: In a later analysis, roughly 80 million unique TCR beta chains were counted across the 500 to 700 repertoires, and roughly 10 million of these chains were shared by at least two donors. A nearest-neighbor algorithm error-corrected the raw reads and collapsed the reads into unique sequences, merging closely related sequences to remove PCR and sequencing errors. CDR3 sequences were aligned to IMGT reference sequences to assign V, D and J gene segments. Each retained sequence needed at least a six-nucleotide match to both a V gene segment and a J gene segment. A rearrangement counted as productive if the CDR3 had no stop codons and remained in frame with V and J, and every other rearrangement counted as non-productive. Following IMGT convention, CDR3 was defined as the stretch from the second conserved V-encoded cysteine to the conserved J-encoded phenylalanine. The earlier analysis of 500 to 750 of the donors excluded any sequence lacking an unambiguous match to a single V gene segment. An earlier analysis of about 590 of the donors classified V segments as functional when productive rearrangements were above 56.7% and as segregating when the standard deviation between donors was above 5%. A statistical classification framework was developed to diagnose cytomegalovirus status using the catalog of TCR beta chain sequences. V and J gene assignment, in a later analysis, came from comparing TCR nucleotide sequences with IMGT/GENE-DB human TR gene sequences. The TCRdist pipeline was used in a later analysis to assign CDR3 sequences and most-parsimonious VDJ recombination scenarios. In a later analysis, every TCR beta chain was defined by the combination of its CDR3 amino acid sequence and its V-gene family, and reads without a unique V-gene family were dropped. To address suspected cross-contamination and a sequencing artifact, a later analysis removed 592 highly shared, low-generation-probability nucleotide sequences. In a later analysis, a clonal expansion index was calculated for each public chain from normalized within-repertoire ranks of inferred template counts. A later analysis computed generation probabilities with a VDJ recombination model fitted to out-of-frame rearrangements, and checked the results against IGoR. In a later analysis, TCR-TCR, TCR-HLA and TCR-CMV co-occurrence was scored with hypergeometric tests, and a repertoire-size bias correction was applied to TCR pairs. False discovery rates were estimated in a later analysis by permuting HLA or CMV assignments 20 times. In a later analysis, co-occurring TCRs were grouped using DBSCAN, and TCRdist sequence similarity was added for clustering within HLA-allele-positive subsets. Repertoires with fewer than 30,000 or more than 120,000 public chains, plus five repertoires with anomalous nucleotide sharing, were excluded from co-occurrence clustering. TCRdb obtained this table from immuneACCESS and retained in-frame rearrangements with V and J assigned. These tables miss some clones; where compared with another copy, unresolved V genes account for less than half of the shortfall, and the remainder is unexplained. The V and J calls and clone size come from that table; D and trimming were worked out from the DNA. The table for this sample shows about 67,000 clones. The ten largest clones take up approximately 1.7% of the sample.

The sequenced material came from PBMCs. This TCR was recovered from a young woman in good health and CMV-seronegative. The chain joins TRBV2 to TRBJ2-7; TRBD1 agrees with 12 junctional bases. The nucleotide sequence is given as TGTGCCAGCAGGGCCCTAGGGACAGGGGGCGCGGTCTTGCATTCCTACGAGCAGTACTTC. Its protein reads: CASRALGTGGAVLHSYEQYF.